The sequence of this T cell receptor (beta chain) was determined in a study of vaccination and CD4 T cells after COVID-19. Researchers used the Oncomine TCR Beta short-read assay to sequence DNA from cultured CD4+ T cells. Via MiXCR, TCRdb re-called the PCR reads, giving one row per CDR3 protein. This sample has several thousand distinct CDR3 sequences, with over 40% found just once. Comments on this clonotype: Antigen specificity is unknown.

Germline V gene lookup returns CDR1 SEHNR and CDR2 FQNEAQ (reference sequence). This CDR3 has 16 amino acids. The V and J ends lost 1 base and 2 bases respectively, with 13 bases between them. Specified treatment: roughly 11-day PBMC culture with coronavirus spike peptide pools or control peptides (ViraFEST assay). The unexposed donor gave CD4+ T cells before the COVID-19 pandemic (2011-2018). T cells were expanded with peptide pools, and expanded clonotypes were identified by TCR sequencing. The chain uses TRBV7-9 and TRBJ2-3; D is possibly TRBD2 (7 bases). The TCR originated in a human donor in good health. What was sequenced was CD4+ T cells from blood, cultured in vitro. The CDR3 coding sequence is TGTGCCAGCAGCTTAGGACCGGGGGGCCCCACAGATACGCAGTATTTT. Protein: CASSLGPGGPTDTQYF. Looking up the rest from reference TRBV7-9 and TRBJ2-3 gives the full variable domain: DTGVSQNPRHKITKRGQNVTFRCDPISEHNRLYWYRQTLGQGPEFLTYFQNEAQLEKSRLLSDRFSAERPKGSFSTLEIQRTEQGDSAMYLCASSLGPGGPTDTQYFGPGTRLTVL.